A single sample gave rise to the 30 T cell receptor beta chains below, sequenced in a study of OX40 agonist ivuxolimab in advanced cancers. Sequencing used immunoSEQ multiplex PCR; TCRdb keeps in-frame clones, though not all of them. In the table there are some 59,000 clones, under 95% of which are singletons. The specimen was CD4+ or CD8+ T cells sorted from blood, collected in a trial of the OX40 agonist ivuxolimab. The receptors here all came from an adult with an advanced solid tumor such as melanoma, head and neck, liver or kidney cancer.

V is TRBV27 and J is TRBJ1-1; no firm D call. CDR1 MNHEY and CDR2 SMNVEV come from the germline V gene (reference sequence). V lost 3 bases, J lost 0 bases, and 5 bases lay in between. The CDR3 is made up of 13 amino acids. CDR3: CASSLGLNTEAFF. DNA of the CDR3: TGTGCCAGCAGTTTGGGGTTGAACACTGAAGCTTTCTTT.

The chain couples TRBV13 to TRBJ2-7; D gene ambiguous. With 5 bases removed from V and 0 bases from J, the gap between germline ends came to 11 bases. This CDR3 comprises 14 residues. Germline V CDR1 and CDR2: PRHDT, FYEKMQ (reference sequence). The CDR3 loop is CASSPRSSSYEQYF. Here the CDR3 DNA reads TGTGCCAGCAGCCCCCGGTCCAGCTCCTACGAGCAGTACTTC.

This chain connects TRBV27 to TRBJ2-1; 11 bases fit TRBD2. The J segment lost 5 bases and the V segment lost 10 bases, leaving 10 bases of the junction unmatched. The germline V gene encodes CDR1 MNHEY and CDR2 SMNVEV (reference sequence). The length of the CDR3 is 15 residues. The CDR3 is CATNILAGGHNEQFF. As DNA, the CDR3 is TGTGCCACCAACATCCTAGCGGGGGGTCACAATGAGCAGTTCTTC.

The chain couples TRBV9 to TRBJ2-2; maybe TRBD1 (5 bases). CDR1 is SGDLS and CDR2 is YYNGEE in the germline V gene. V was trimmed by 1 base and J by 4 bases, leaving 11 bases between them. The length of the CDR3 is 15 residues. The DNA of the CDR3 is TGTGCCAGCAGCGTATTCAGGGCCGGCACCGGGGAGCTGTTTTTT. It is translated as CASSVFRAGTGELFF.

CDR3 amino acids: CASSLTGGRARDEQFF. CDR3 DNA sequence: TGTGCCAGCAGCTTGACCGGCGGGAGGGCCAGGGATGAGCAGTTCTTC. The rearrangement joins TRBV5-4 to TRBJ2-1; TRBD2 matches 9 bases. The CDR3 covers 16 residues. With 1 base clipped from V and 8 bases from J, the junction kept 10 bases outside the gene matches. Germline V CDR1 and CDR2: SGHNT, YYREEE (reference sequence).

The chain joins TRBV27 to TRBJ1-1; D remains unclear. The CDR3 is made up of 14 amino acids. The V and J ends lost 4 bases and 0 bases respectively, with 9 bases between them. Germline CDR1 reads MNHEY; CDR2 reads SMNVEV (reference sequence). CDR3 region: CASSWKPMNTEAFF. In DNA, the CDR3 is TGTGCCAGCAGTTGGAAGCCAATGAACACTGAAGCTTTCTTT.

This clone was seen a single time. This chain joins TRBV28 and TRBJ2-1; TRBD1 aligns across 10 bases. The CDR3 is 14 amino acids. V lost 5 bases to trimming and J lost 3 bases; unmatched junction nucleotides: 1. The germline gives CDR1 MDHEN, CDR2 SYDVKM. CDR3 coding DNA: TGTGCCAGCAGTCGGACAGGGGGCTACAATGAGCAGTTCTTC. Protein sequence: CASSRTGGYNEQFF.

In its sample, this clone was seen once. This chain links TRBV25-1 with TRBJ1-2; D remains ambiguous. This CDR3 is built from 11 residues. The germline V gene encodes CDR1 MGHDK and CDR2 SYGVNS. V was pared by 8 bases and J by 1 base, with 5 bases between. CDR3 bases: TGTGCCAGCGGTAATAACTATGGCTACACCTTC. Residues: CASGNNYGYTF.

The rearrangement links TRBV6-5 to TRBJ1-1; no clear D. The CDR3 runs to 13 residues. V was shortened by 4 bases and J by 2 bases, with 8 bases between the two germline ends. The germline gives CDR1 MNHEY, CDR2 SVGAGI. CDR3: CASSSGINTEAFF. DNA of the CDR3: TGTGCCAGCAGTTCCGGGATAAACACTGAAGCTTTCTTT.

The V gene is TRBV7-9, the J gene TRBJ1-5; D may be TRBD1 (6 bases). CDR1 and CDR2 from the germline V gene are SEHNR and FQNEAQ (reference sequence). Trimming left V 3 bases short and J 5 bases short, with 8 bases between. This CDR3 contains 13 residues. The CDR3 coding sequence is TGTGCCAGCAGCTTGACAGGCGATCAGCCCCAGCATTTT. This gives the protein CASSLTGDQPQHF.

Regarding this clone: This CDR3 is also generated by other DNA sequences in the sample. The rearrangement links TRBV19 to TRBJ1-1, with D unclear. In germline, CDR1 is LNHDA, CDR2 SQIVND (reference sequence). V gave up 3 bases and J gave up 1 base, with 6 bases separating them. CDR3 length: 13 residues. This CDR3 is CASSIGGNTEAFF. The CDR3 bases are TGTGCCAGTAGTATTGGAGGGAACACTGAAGCTTTCTTT.

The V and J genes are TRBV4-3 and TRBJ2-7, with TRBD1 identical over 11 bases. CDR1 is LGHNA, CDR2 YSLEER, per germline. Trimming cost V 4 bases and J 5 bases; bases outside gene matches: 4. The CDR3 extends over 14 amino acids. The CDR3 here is CASSPGTGGDEQYF. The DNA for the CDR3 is TGCGCCAGCAGCCCCGGGACAGGGGGGGACGAGCAGTACTTC.

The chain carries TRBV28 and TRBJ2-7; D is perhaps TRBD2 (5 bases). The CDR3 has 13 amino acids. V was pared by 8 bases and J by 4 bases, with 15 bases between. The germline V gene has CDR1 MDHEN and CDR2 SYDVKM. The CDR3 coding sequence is TGTGCCAGCTGGTCGGGGTTGGGGTACGAGCAGTACTTC. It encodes CASWSGLGYEQYF.

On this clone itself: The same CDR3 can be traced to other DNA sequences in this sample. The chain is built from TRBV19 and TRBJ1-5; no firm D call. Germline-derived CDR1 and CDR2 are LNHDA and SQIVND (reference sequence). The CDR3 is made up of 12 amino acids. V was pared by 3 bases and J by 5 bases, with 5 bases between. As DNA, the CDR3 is TGTGCCAGTAGTATTGGTGATCAGCCCCAGCATTTT. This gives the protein CASSIGDQPQHF.

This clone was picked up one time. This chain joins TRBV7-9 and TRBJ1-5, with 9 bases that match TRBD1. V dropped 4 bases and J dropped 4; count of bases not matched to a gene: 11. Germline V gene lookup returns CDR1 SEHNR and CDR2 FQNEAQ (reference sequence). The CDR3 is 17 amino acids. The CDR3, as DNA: TGTGCCAGCAGCTCCAGTAACAGGGGGCTGGTTAATCAGCCCCAGCATTTT. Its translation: CASSSSNRGLVNQPQHF. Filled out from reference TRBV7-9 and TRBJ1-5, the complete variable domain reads DTGVSQNPRHKITKRGQNVTFRCDPISEHNRLYWYRQTLGQGPEFLTYFQNEAQLEKSRLLSDRFSAERPKGSFSTLEIQRTEQGDSAMYLCASSSSNRGLVNQPQHFGDGTRLSIL.

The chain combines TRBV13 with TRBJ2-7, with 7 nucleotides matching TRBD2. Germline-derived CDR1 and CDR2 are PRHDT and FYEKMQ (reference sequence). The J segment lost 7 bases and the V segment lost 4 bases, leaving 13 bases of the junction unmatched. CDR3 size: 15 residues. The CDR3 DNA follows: TGTGCCAGCAGCTCCCGAGAGGCGGGAGATGGAGAGCAGTACTTC. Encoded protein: CASSSREAGDGEQYF.

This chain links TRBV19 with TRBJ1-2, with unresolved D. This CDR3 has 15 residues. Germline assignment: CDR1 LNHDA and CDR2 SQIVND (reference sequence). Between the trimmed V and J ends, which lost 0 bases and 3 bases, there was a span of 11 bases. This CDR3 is CASSIDLGYDYGYTF. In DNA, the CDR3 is TGTGCCAGTAGTATAGACCTGGGATACGACTATGGCTACACCTTC.

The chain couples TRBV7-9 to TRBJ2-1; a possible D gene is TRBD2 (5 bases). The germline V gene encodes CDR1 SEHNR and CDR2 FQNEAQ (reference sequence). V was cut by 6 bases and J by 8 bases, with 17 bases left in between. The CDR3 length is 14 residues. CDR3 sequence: CASSKTQRFHEQFF. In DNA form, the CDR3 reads TGTGCCAGCAGTAAGACTCAGCGGTTCCATGAGCAGTTCTTC. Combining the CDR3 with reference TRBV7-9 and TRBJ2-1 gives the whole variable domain DTGVSQNPRHKITKRGQNVTFRCDPISEHNRLYWYRQTLGQGPEFLTYFQNEAQLEKSRLLSDRFSAERPKGSFSTLEIQRTEQGDSAMYLCASSKTQRFHEQFFGPGTRLTVL.

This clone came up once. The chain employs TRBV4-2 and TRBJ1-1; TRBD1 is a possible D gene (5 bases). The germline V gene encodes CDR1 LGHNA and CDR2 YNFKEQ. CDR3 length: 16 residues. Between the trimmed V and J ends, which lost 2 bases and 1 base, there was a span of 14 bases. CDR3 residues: CASSQSYERGNTEAFF. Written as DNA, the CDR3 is TGTGCCAGCAGCCAATCGTATGAAAGGGGGAACACTGAAGCTTTCTTT.

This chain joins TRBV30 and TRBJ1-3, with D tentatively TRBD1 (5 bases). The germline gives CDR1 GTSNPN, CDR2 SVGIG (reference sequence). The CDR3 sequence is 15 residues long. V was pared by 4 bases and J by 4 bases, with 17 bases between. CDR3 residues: CAWNPWGTVGNTIYF. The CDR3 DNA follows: TGTGCCTGGAATCCTTGGGGGACGGTAGGAAACACCATATATTTT.

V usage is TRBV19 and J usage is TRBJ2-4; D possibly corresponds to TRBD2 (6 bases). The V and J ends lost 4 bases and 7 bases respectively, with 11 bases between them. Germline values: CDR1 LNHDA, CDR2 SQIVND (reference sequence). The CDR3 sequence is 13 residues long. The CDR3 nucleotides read TGTGCCAGTAGTACCCAGGAGGGGAACATTCAGTACTTC. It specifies CASSTQEGNIQYF.

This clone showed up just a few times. CDR3 coding DNA: TGTGCCAGCAGTCAACGACAGGGAATTAATGAAAAACTGTTTTTT. This translates into CASSQRQGINEKLFF. J is TRBJ1-4 and V is TRBV7-6; 7 nucleotides agree with TRBD1. Germline CDR1 SGHVS, CDR2 FNYEAQ. This CDR3 is built from 15 residues. Trimming removed 6 bases from V and 4 bases from J; junction bases left unmatched: 8.

CDR3 DNA sequence: TGTGCCAGCAGCTTAGGGCAGGGCGAGAACACTGAAGCTTTCTTT. It translates to CASSLGQGENTEAFF. The chain joins TRBV7-9 to TRBJ1-1; D may be TRBD1 (5 bases). Per the germline V gene, CDR1 is SEHNR and CDR2 is FQNEAQ (reference sequence). Trimming removed 1 base at V and 1 base at J, with 10 bases between. The CDR3 contains 15 residues.

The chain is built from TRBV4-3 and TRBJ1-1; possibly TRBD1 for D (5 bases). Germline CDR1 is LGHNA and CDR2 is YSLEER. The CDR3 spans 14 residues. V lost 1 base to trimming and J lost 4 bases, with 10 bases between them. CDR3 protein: CASSQGRGSTEAFF. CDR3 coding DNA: TGCGCCAGCAGCCAAGGTCGGGGGAGCACTGAAGCTTTCTTT.

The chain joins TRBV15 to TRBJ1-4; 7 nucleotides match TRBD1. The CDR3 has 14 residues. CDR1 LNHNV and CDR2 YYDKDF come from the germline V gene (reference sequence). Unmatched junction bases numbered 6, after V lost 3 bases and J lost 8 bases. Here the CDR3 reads CATSSRQGGEKLFF. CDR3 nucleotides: TGTGCCACCAGCAGTAGACAGGGAGGAGAAAAACTGTTTTTT.

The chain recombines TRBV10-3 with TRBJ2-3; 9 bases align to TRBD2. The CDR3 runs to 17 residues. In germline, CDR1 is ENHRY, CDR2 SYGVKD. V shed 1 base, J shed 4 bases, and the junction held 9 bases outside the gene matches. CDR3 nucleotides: TGTGCCATCAGTGAGTTAGAGGGCGGGAGGGCTTCAGATACGCAGTATTTT. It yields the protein CAISELEGGRASDTQYF.

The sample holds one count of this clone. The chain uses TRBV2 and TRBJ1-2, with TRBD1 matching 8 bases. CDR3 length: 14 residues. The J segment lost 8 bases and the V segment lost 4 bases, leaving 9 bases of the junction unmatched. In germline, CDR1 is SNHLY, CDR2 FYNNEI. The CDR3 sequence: CASSGGDRLEGYTF. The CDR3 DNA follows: TGTGCCAGCAGTGGGGGGGACAGGCTGGAAGGCTACACCTTC.

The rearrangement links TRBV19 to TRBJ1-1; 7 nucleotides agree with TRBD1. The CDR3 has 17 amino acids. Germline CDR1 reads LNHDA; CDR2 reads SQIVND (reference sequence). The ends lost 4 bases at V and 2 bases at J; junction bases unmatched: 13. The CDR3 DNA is TGTGCCAGTAGTAAGGGGGCGGAGGACAGCCTAAACACTGAAGCTTTCTTT. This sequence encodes CASSKGAEDSLNTEAFF.

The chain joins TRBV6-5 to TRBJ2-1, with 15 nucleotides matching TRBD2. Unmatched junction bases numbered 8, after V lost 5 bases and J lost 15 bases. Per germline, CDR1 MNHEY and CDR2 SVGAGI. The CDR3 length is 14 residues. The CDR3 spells CASSPGLAGGIPFF. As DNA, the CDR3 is TGTGCCAGCAGTCCAGGACTAGCGGGAGGGATACCGTTCTTC.

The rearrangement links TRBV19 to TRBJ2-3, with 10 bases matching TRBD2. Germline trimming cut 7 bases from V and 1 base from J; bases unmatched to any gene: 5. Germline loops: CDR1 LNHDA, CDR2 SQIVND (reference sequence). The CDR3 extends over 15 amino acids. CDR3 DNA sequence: TGTGCCAGTAATATGCTAGCGGGAGGCACAGATACGCAGTATTTT. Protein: CASNMLAGGTDTQYF.